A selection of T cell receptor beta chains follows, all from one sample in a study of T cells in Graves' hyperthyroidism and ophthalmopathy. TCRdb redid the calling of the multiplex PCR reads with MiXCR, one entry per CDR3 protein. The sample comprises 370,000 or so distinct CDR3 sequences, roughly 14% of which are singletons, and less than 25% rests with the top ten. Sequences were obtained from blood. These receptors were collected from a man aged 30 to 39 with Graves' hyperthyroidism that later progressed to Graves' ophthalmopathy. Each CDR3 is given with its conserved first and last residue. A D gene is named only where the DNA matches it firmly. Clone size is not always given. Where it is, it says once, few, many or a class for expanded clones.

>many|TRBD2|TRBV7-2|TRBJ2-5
TGTGCCAGCAGCAGCGGGGGGGGCCACGAGACCCAGTACTTC
CASSSGGGHETQYF
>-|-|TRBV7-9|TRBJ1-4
TGTGCCAGCACCTCGAACCCAACTAATGAAAAACTGTTTTTT
CASTSNPTNEKLFF
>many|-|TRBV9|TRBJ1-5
TGTGCCAGCAGCGTAGCCGGGGGACAGCCCCAGCATTTT
CASSVAGGQPQHF
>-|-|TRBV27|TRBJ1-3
TGTGCCAGCAGTTTCGTGAACACCCGCGGTGGAAACACCATATATTTT
CASSFVNTRGGNTIYF
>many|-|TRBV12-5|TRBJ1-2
TGTGCTAGTGGTTTGGTACTGGGCTATGGCTACACCTTC
CASGLVLGYGYTF
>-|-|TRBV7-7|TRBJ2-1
TGTGCCAGCAGCTCCACCGGGGGATACAATGAGCAGTTCTTC
CASSSTGGYNEQFF
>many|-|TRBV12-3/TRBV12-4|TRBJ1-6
TGTGCCAGCAGTTTCTATAGGGGAGCCCTCCACTTT
CASSFYRGALHF
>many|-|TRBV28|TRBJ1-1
TGTGCCAGCAGTGGCGGGGGCCCCTTTATGGACACTGAAGCTTTCTTT
CASSGGGPFMDTEAFF
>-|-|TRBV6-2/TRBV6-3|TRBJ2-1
TGTGCCAGCAGTTACGGGCGGTCCTACAATGAGCAGTTCTTC
CASSYGRSYNEQFF
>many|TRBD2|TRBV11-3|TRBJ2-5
TGTGCCAGCAGTCGACTAGCCGGAGAGACCCAGTACTTC
CASSRLAGETQYF
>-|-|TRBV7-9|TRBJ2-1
TGTGCCAGCAGCCTAGTTACTGGTGAGCAGTTCTTC
CASSLVTGEQFF
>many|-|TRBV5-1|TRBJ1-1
TGCGCCAGCAGCTTGGCGGGGCCCCATGCTGAAGCTTTCTTT
CASSLAGPHAEAFF
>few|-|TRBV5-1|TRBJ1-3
TGCGCCAGCAGCCTTTCCAGGGGTTACGGAAACACCATATATTTT
CASSLSRGYGNTIYF
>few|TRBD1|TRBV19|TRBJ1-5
TGTGCCAGTAGTAACCGGGACAGGGATAGCAATCAGCCCCAGCATTTT
CASSNRDRDSNQPQHF
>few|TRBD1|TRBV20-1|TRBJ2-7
TGCAGTGCTCCCGGACAGGGGGCGGACGAGCAGTACTTC
CSAPGQGADEQYF
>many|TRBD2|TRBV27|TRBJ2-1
TGTGCCAGCAGTTTATCTAGCGGGGGGGCCTGGTCCTACAATGAGCAGTTCTTC
CASSLSSGGAWSYNEQFF
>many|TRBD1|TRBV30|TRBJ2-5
TGTGCCTGGAGTGTAGGGGGCACCCAGTACTTC
CAWSVGGTQYF
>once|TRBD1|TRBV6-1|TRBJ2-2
TGTGCCAGCAGTAGGGCCCTGGGACAGGGGGACACCGGGGAGCTGTTTTTT
CASSRALGQGDTGELFF
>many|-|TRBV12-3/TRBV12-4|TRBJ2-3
TGTGCCAGCAGGCTTAGCGAAGATACGCAGTATTTT
CASRLSEDTQYF
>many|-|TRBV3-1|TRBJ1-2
TGTGCCAGCAGCCGAGGTGGGGACTATGGCTACACCTTC
CASSRGGDYGYTF
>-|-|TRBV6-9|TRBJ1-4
TGTGCCAGCAGTTACAGCCGTGCAACTAATGAAAAACTGTTTTTT
CASSYSRATNEKLFF